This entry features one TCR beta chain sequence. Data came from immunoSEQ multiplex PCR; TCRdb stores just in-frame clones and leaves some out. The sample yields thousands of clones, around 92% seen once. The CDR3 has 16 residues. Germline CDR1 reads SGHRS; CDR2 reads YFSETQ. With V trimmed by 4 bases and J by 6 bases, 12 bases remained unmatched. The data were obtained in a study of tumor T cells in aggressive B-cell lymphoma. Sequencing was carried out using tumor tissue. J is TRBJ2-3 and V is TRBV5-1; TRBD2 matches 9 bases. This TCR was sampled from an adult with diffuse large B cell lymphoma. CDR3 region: CASSPSGSGSGDTQYF. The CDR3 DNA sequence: TGCGCCAGCAGCCCTTCTGGTAGCGGGAGTGGCGATACGCAGTATTTT.